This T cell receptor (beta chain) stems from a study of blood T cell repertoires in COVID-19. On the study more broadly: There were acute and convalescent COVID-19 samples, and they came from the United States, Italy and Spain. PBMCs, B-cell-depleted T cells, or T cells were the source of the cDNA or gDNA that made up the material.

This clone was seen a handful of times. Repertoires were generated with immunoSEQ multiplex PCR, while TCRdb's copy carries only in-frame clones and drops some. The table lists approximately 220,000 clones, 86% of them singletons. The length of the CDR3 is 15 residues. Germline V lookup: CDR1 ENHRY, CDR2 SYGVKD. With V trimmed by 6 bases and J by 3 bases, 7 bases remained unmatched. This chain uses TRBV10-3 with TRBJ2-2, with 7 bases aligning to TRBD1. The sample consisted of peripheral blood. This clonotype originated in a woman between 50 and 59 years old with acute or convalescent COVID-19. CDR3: CAIRSKGADTGELFF. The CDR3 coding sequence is TGTGCCATCAGGTCGAAGGGGGCCGACACCGGGGAGCTGTTTTTT.